This T cell receptor beta chain was profiled in a study of shared clonotypes between healthy human individuals. General study points: Researchers sampled only blood; tissue repertoires likely differ.

Deep was the level used in running the assay. Every subset had its genomic DNA shared out evenly among several immunoSEQ plates. Repertoires were generated with immunoSEQ multiplex PCR, while TCRdb's copy carries only in-frame clones and drops some. This sample has about 1,800,000 clones, with approximately 95% found just once. Selected positively for CCR7 and CD45RO-negative, naive CD8 cells excluded terminally differentiated effector memory CD45RA+ cells. Of note for this clone: Its antigen is not identified.

CDR1 and CDR2 from the germline V gene are MGHRA and YSYEKL. The V end lost 3 bases, the J end lost 5 bases, and 13 bases lay between the germline ends. The CDR3 covers 14 residues. The sample taken for sequencing was naive CD8+ T cells sorted from blood. The V and J genes are TRBV4-1 and TRBJ2-5; the D is unclear. This TCR was recovered from a man aged 18 to 29 in good health. The CDR3 region has the DNA TGCGCCAGCAGCCAGGCCCCTGGCTGGGAGACCCAGTACTTC. It encodes CASSQAPGWETQYF.